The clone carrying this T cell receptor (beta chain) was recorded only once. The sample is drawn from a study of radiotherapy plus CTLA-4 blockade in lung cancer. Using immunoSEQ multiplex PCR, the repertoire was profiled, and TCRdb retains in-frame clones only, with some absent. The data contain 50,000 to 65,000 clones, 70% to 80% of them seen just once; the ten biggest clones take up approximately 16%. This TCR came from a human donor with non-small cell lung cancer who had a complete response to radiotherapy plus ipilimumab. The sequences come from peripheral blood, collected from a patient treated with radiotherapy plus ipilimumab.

In DNA form, the CDR3 reads TGCGCCAGCAGCTTGGTAGCAGGGACTAATGAAAAACTGTTTTTT. Protein sequence: CASSLVAGTNEKLFF. This sequence joins TRBV5-1 and TRBJ1-4; possible D gene TRBD1, 5 bases. The CDR3 runs 15 residues. Germline values: CDR1 SGHRS, CDR2 YFSETQ. Trimming shortened V by 0 bases and J by 2 bases, and 8 bases separated the two germline ends.